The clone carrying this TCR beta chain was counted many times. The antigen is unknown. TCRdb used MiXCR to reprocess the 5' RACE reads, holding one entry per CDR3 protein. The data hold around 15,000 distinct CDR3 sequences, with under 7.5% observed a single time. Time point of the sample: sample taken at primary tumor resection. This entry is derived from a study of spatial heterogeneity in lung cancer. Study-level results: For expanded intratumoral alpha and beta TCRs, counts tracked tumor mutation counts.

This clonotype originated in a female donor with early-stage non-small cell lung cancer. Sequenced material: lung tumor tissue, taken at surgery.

The CDR3 region is CASSLANIGQILPGNTIYF. The CDR3 DNA reads TGTGCCAGCAGCTTAGCGAATATCGGCCAGATCCTTCCTGGAAACACCATATATTTT. The genes are TRBV7-6 and TRBJ1-3; unclear D gene. The germline V and J ends were trimmed by 0 bases and 2 bases, with 20 bases remaining between them. The germline V gene has CDR1 SGHVS and CDR2 FNYEAQ. The CDR3 runs to 19 residues.